This TCR beta chain was recorded in a study of T and B cells in COVID-19 patients. Study-level background: COVID-19 patients gave peripheral blood either during active infection or after recovery. Nine tenths of the roughly 20 active-infection patients had comorbidities associated with unfavorable COVID-19 outcome. General study results and limits: Exclusive to the recovered cohort were some 2,300 TCR clusters, some 30 of them with low generation probability. Active COVID-19 showed highly clonal TRB repertoires; recovery showed diversity and richness above healthy donors.

The CDR3 covers 16 residues. Notes on this clonotype: Its specificity is unknown.

Multiplex PCR with BIOMED2 TRB-A/B primer pools amplified TRB rearrangements. TCRdb passed the multiplex PCR reads through MiXCR, listing each CDR3 protein once. Seen here are 15,000 to 20,000 distinct CDR3 sequences, 36% observed once, and the top ten hold approximately 16%. Each TRB amplification used roughly 240-550 ng of genomic DNA from blood. Sequenced material: blood. The sequence was obtained from a human donor with active COVID-19. The rearrangement links TRBV21-1 to TRBJ2-7; TRBD2 is the table's D call and was not checked against the DNA. TRBV21-1 has pseudogene status. CDR3 region: CASSKRPRRDRYEQYF. The CDR3 region has the DNA TGTGCCAGCAGCAAAAGGCCGAGGAGGGATCGGTACGAGCAGTACTTC.